Given below is one T cell receptor (beta chain) in context. Amplification started from genomic DNA. A primer set of 30 forward and 13 reverse primers amplified the CDR3. TCRdb ran MiXCR on the multiplex PCR reads and lists one entry per CDR3 protein. The sample carries 250,000 or so distinct CDR3 sequences, over 45% recorded once. The sample originates from a study of type 1 and type 2 diabetes patients. Study-level information: T cells were magnetically sorted from PBMCs as CD4+ or CD8+ subsets.

All diabetic donors were classified as either type 1 or type 2 diabetes. No donor had another autoimmune disease or recent infection within four weeks. Germline V gives CDR1 SEHNR, CDR2 FQNEAQ (reference sequence). The CDR3 loop spans 14 amino acids. V was cut by 4 bases and J by 7 bases, with 14 bases left in between. This TCR was recovered from a man between 18 and 29 years old with type 2 diabetes. Sequenced input: peripheral blood mononuclear cells (PBMCs). This chain uses TRBV7-9 with TRBJ2-1, with D perhaps TRBD2 (8 bases). CDR3 sequence (DNA): TGTGCCAGCAGCTCGGGAGGGGGCCTGAATGAGCAGTTCTTC. Translated: CASSSGGGLNEQFF.